Listed here are 15 T cell receptor beta chains from one sample, sequenced in a study of blood T cells in healthy people across ages. Primers used in a second PCR of roughly 7 to 11 cycles were a sample-barcoded 5' primer and a J-beta primer mix. TCRdb re-called the 5' RACE reads through MiXCR, storing one row per CDR3 protein. The table lists 710,000 or so distinct CDR3 sequences, 32% of them singletons. Sequenced material: blood. These receptors were obtained from a woman aged 80 or over in good health.

The chain links TRBV5-1 to TRBJ1-2, with D tentatively TRBD1 (5 bases). This CDR3 spans 12 amino acids. The V gene's germline CDR1 is SGHRS and CDR2 YFSETQ. V was clipped by 4 bases and J by 8 bases, with 12 bases between them. CDR3 residues: CASSPAGVGYTF. In DNA form, the CDR3 reads TGCGCCAGCAGCCCCGCGGGGGTCGGCTACACCTTC.

This clonotype was counted ten times or more. The V gene is TRBV4-1, the J gene TRBJ2-5; TRBD1 matches 11 bases. J lost 7 bases, V lost 3 bases, and 7 bases had no gene match. Germline CDR1 and CDR2: MGHRA and YSYEKL. This CDR3 spans 15 amino acids. CDR3 sequence (DNA): TGCGCCAGCAGCCAGGCCGGGACAGGGGGATGGACCCAGTACTTC. Translation: CASSQAGTGGWTQYF.

For this clonotype: A much larger clone lies a single base off, so this may be a read error. V is TRBV12-3 or TRBV12-4 and J is TRBJ1-2, with a weak D call TRBD1 (5 bases). The CDR3 runs to 14 residues. The CDR3 loop reads CTSSPGGNSPGYTF. The CDR3 DNA sequence: TGTACCAGCAGTCCGGGGGGAAACTCGCCGGGCTACACCTTC.

On this clonotype: Possible read error: a much larger clone is one base away. The rearrangement links TRBV5-1 to TRBJ2-7; 7 positions match TRBD1. The V segment lost 0 bases and the J segment 7 bases; nucleotides outside the gene matches: 10. The germline V gene has CDR1 SGHRS and CDR2 YFSETQ. This CDR3 has 15 amino acids. The CDR3 coding sequence is TGCGCCAGCAGCTTGGAGACAGGGTTCTTGGATGAGCAGTACTTC. Its translation is CASSLETGFLDEQYF. The whole variable domain, filled in from reference TRBV5-1 and TRBJ2-7, reads KAGVTQTPRYLIKTRGQQVTLSCSPISGHRSVSWYQQTPGQGLQFLFEYFSETQRNKGNFPGRFSGRQFSNSRSEMNVSTLELGDSALYLCASSLETGFLDEQYFGPGTRLTVT.

This clonotype was observed a few times. The chain links TRBV6-5 to TRBJ1-1; D may be TRBD1 (6 bases). Germline loops: CDR1 MNHEY, CDR2 SVGAGI. V lost 4 bases, J lost 0 bases, and 12 bases lay in between. The length of the CDR3 is 15 residues. This chain's CDR3 is CASSSPGQVNTEAFF. CDR3 nucleotide sequence: TGTGCCAGCAGTTCGCCGGGACAAGTGAACACTGAAGCTTTCTTT.

Concerning this clonotype: A much bigger clone sits one base away, suggesting this may be a read error. The chain recombines TRBV5-1 with TRBJ2-1; D possibly corresponds to TRBD1 (5 bases). Trimming removed 2 bases from V and 6 bases from J, with 15 bases in between. Looked up from germline, CDR1 is SGHRS and CDR2 is YFSETQ. CDR3 length: 15 residues. The DNA for the CDR3 is TGCGCCAGCAGCTTTGGCGTCAGGGTGAGCAATGAGCAGTTCTTC. Its protein product is CASSFGVRVSNEQFF.

This clonotype was counted many times. The chain uses TRBV3-1 and TRBJ1-6, with unresolved D. The germline gives CDR1 LGHDT, CDR2 YNNKEL (reference sequence). V lost 4 bases and J lost 0, with 10 bases in between. The CDR3 sequence is 16 residues long. In nucleotides, the CDR3 is TGTGCCAGCAGCCCCATGGCTATCTCCTATAATTCACCCCTCCACTTT. This gives the protein CASSPMAISYNSPLHF.

This clonotype was counted a few times. The chain employs TRBV25-1 and TRBJ1-4; D is perhaps TRBD1 (6 bases). CDR3 size: 16 residues. Trimming cost V 2 bases and J 4 bases, with 14 bases left between them. Germline CDR1 is MGHDK and CDR2 is SYGVNS. For the CDR3, the DNA is TGTGCCAGCAGTGAACCCCGAGGGGGACTTAATGAAAAACTGTTTTTT. It yields the protein CASSEPRGGLNEKLFF. The entire variable domain, with the rest obtained from reference TRBV25-1 and TRBJ1-4, is as follows: EADIYQTPRYLVIGTGKKITLECSQTMGHDKMYWYQQDPGMELHLIHYSYGVNSTEKGDLSSESTVSRIRTEHFPLTLESARPSHTSQYLCASSEPRGGLNEKLFFGSGTQLSVL.

The chain uses TRBV30 and TRBJ1-4, with 7 bases that match TRBD1. Germline trimming cut 6 bases from V and 5 bases from J; bases unmatched to any gene: 3. The CDR3 contains 12 residues. Germline CDR1 and CDR2: GTSNPN and SVGIG (reference sequence). The CDR3 sequence: CACGTENEKLFF. In DNA form, the CDR3 reads TGTGCCTGCGGGACAGAGAATGAAAAACTGTTTTTT. Full variable domain (missing parts from reference TRBV30 and TRBJ1-4): SQTIHQWPATLVQPVGSPLSLECTVEGTSNPNLYWYRQAAGRGLQLLFYSVGIGQISSEVPQNLSASRPQDRQFILSSKKLLLSDSGFYLCACGTENEKLFFGSGTQLSVL.

Ten or more counts support this clonotype. This sequence may be a read error, since a much larger clone differs from it by one base. The CDR3 region has the DNA TGTGCCACCACGGGGGCAGGCATCTACAATGAGCAGTACTTC. Translated, it gives CATTGAGIYNEQYF. The chain employs TRBV6-6 and TRBJ2-1; D might be TRBD1 or TRBD2, each matching 6 bases. The end of the DNA aligns better with TRBJ2-7, so the J call may be wrong. The CDR3 covers 14 residues. CDR1 and CDR2 (germline): MNHNY, SVGAGI (reference sequence).

This clonotype was observed many times. The chain employs TRBV12-3 or TRBV12-4 and TRBJ1-2; the D is unclear. This CDR3 has 13 amino acids. The ends were cut back, 6 bases at V and 0 bases at J, with 8 bases in the middle. CDR3 DNA sequence: TGTGCCAGCAGCAGAGGTACTAACTATGGCTACACCTTC. It encodes CASSRGTNYGYTF.

This clonotype was counted ten times or more. V is TRBV5-6 and J is TRBJ1-1; tentatively, D is TRBD1 (6 bases). The CDR3 has 15 amino acids. Germline V CDR1 and CDR2: SGHDT, YYEEEE. V lost 4 bases, J lost 3 bases, and 16 bases lay in between. This CDR3 reads CASSPGDRPYTEAFF. The CDR3 DNA sequence: TGTGCCAGCAGCCCGGGAGACAGGCCGTACACTGAAGCTTTCTTT.

This clonotype was seen repeatedly, ten times or more. CDR3 nucleotide sequence: TGCAGTGGGGGAACTAGCGGGGGGGCCGTTCAGACCCAGTACTTC. It encodes CSGGTSGGAVQTQYF. The chain uses TRBV20-1 and TRBJ2-5; 13 nucleotides align to TRBD2. Germline CDR1 and CDR2: DFQATT and SNEGSKA (reference sequence). The CDR3 spans 15 residues. The junction had 11 bases not matched to a gene; V was cut back by 7 bases and J by 6 bases.

The gene calls are TRBV7-2 and TRBJ2-1, with D perhaps TRBD2 (5 bases). Trimming shortened V by 6 bases and J by 2 bases, and 14 bases separated the two germline ends. Per germline, CDR1 SGHTA and CDR2 FQGNSA. The CDR3 has 15 residues. The CDR3 DNA is TGTGCCAGCAGACCGGAGGTGGGTGCCTACAATGAGCAGTTCTTC. Its protein product is CASRPEVGAYNEQFF.

There are a few counts of this clonotype. The chain couples TRBV5-6 to TRBJ1-1, with TRBD1 as a possible D gene (5 bases). This CDR3 has 13 amino acids. Germline V gene sequence: CDR1 SGHDT, CDR2 YYEEEE. Trimming cost V 3 bases and J 6 bases, with 12 bases left between them. The DNA of the CDR3 is TGTGCCAGCAGCTGGGAGGGGCAGGCTGAAGCTTTCTTT. Encoded protein: CASSWEGQAEAFF.